This T cell receptor (beta chain) was captured by sequencing in a study of patients and donors after allogeneic stem cell transplantation. TCRdb called the RT-PCR reads again in MiXCR, with one record for every CDR3 protein. Here the sample spans approximately 200,000 distinct CDR3 sequences, approximately 41% being singletons. The CDR3 consists of 16 residues. The V and J ends lost 5 bases and 0 bases, in that order; junction bases with no gene match: 8. CDR1 is MDHEN, CDR2 SYDVKM, per germline. The material sequenced was blood, either unsorted or a sorted T cell fraction (not recorded which). The TCR was taken from a human donor who was either an allogeneic HSCT recipient or a stem cell or donor lymphocyte infusion donor (not recorded which). It is not recorded whose cells these are; they may come from a transplant donor. The genes are TRBV28 and TRBJ2-3; 7 nucleotides align to TRBD2. The CDR3 DNA sequence: TGTGCCAGCAGTCTGGGACTAACTTCTAGCACAGATACGCAGTATTTT. Amino acids: CASSLGLTSSTDTQYF. Full variable domain (rest looked up from reference TRBV28 and TRBJ2-3): DVKVTQSSRYLVKRTGEKVFLECVQDMDHENMFWYRQDPGLGLRLIYFSYDVKMKEKGDIPEGYSVSREKKERFSLILESASTNQTSMYLCASSLGLTSSTDTQYFGPGTRLTVL.